This TCR beta chain was captured in a study of T cells in Graves' hyperthyroidism and ophthalmopathy (dated by TCRdb to the late 2010s). For context, the study as a whole: Peripheral blood was sampled at the time of initial diagnosis, prior to any treatment. Following sampling, methimazole starting at 30 mg daily was given to hyperthyroidism patients, and high-dose intravenous methylprednisolone was given to ophthalmopathy patients. For training and testing, the roughly 93 patients in the discovery cohort were randomly divided in a 7:3 ratio. To identify TCR V-J signatures that set the groups apart, the researchers used a discovery cohort of 100 or so patients, made up of about 44 with Graves' ophthalmopathy and 57 with stable Graves' hyperthyroidism. According to the paper, TCR Vbeta CDR3 sequencing was carried out on roughly 130 peripheral blood samples, which came from 40 to 45 ophthalmopathy, roughly 75 hyperthyroidism and approximately 17 progressor patients. In more than five Graves' hyperthyroidism patients, the study also compared T-cell repertoires from thyroid tissue with T-cell repertoires from blood. Whether ophthalmopathy could be predicted prospectively was tested in an independent validation cohort made up of 18 hyperthyroidism patients plus 17 patients who later progressed to ophthalmopathy.

This clonotype was counted many times. Its antigen has not been determined. There are no base qualities to consult, and no much larger clone falls within one base. Amplification of TCR beta CDR3 regions was carried out from RNA transcripts. The first round of RT-PCR for the TCR CDR3 was performed with the HTBI primer set and the Qiagen OneStep RT-PCR kit. Libraries were constructed in a second round of multiplex PCR, after which size selection and purification were carried out. The libraries were sequenced on an Illumina HiSeq2000 using paired-end 100 bp reads. For the original study's pipeline: SOAPnuke was used to process the raw data, removing reads that contained adapters or uncalled bases, had a mean Phred below 15, or lacked an exact match to the constant primer or identifier. High-quality paired reads were merged using COPE v1.2.5, and each unique nucleotide sequence was defined as a clonotype. Clonotypes were aligned to IMGT TRBV, TRBD and TRBJ reference segments using MiTCR v1.1. The analysis included only V-J combinations with a frequency above 0.0001, which together covered more than 99% of the repertoires. A TCS score was defined as the ratio between F50 (clonal expansion) and ExV (chaos), using BLOSUM62-based TCRdist between CDR3 peptides within each V-J. Welch's t-statistics and random forest reduced roughly 500 V-J features to about 12, which were used in a naive Bayes classifier (R e1071). In-frame beta chains were kept once TCRdb had trimmed the public reads at Q25 with fastp and called clones with MiXCR. A single entry per CDR3 protein holds the most common genes and DNA from its merged rows. What appears here as the V and J calls and clone size reflects TCRdb's work, not the paper's. The sample table records around 350,000 distinct CDR3 sequences; 15% to 20% of these occur just once. Together, the top ten hold 3% to 4% of the sample.

The CDR3 goes from the cysteine to the phenylalanine over 14 residues. The kept DNA is CDR3 alone, 42 bases in frame from the first base. V lost 6 bases and J lost 4 bases; the stretch between them is 10 bases long. CDR1 MNHEY and CDR2 SVGAGI were looked up in the germline V gene. A patient counted as having stable Graves' hyperthyroidism if no progression to ophthalmopathy occurred over 18 months of follow-up. Hyperthyroidism patients were newly diagnosed, with disease duration under 2 months, and aged 18 to 65 years. Patients with uncontrolled infections, other autoimmune diseases, pregnancy or lactation were excluded. Diagnoses were established on the basis of clinical symptoms, serum thyroxine and TRAb, thyroid ultrasound, and orbital computed tomography. PBMCs were separated from 10 ml of fresh peripheral blood using Ficoll-Paque density gradient centrifugation. Total RNA was extracted using Trizol reagent, and RNA quality was assessed on an Agilent 2100 Bioanalyzer.

Study-level results and caveats: In validation, the model predicted progression to ophthalmopathy a median of about 6 months before onset, with 70% to 71% sensitivity and nearly 75% specificity. Most expanded thyroid clonotypes (frequency above 0.001) were also detected in blood, a finding suggesting that blood repertoires may reflect thyroid immune responses. A 13 V-J signature model separated ophthalmopathy from stable hyperthyroidism, with 87.88% sensitivity and roughly 82% specificity in cross-validation and 80%/75% in testing. Sample size was not statistically predetermined, and blinding of investigators to group allocation was not performed.

The rearrangement combines TRBV6-5 with TRBJ2-6; the D region possibly corresponds to TRBD1 (5 bases align). Sequencing input: blood. The TCR sequence derives from a woman aged 18-29 years with Graves' hyperthyroidism. The nucleotide sequence is TGTGCCAGCAGCGCAGGGTGGGGGGCCAACGTCCTGACTTTC. It is translated as CASSAGWGANVLTF.